Below, 4 T cell receptor beta chains from the same sample are listed, as sequenced in a study of blood T cell repertoires in COVID-19. Sequencing was performed with immunoSEQ multiplex PCR; in TCRdb, only in-frame clones are kept and a portion is missing. The sample yields 200,000 to 300,000 clones, about 89% seen once. The sequenced sample was peripheral blood. The source of these receptors is a woman aged 45-65 years with acute or convalescent COVID-19.

The chain carries TRBV7-9 and TRBJ2-3; D is unclear. CDR3 size: 12 residues. Germline V CDR1 and CDR2: SEHNR, FQNEAQ (reference sequence). Trimming pared 5 bases from V and 4 bases from J, leaving 7 bases between. The CDR3 nucleotides read TGTGCCAGCAGCCCTCGGGCAGATACGCAGTATTTT. Protein product: CASSPRADTQYF.

The chain recombines TRBV19 with TRBJ2-1; D may be TRBD2 (6 bases). CDR1 is LNHDA, CDR2 SQIVND, per germline (reference sequence). V lost 5 bases to trimming and J lost 5 bases, with 13 bases between them. This CDR3 has 14 amino acids. CDR3 residues: CASSPSGLDNEQFF. The CDR3 nucleotides are TGTGCCAGTAGTCCAAGCGGGCTTGACAATGAGCAGTTCTTC.

To note about this clone: This same CDR3 is encoded by further DNA sequences in the sample. In DNA, the CDR3 is TGTGCCAGCAGCTTAGAGGAGCGAGGCTACACCTTC. Its protein product is CASSLEERGYTF. The chain links TRBV7-9 to TRBJ1-2; no clear D. CDR1 is SEHNR, CDR2 FQNEAQ, per germline (reference sequence). V was shortened by 1 base and J by 8 bases, with 8 bases between the two germline ends. This CDR3 is built from 12 residues.

This sequence joins TRBV18 and TRBJ2-7; 8 bases are a match to TRBD2. J was trimmed by 2 bases and V by 3 bases; bases with no gene match: 9. The germline CDR1 and CDR2 sequences are KGHSH and LQKENI. The CDR3 sequence is 16 residues long. The CDR3 nucleotides are TGTGCCAGCTCACCGGACGGATCGGGACTAGCCTACGAGCAGTACTTC. Amino acid sequence: CASSPDGSGLAYEQYF.